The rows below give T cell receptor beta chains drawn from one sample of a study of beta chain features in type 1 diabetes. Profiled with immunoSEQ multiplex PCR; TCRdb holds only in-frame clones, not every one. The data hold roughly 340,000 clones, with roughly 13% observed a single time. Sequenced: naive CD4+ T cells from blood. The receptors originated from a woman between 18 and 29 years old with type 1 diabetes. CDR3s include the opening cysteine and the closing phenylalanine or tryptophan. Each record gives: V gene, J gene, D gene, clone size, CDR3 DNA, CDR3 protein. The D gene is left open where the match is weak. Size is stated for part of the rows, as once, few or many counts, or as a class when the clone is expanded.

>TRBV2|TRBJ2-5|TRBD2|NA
TGTGCCACCGCCGTAAGCGGGAGAACTGGAGAGACCCAGTACTTC
CATAVSGRTGETQYF
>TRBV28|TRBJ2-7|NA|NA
TGTGCCAGCAGTTCGACAGGACTCTCCTACGAGCAGTACTTC
CASSSTGLSYEQYF
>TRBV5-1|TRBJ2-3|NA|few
TGCGCCAGCAGCTTGGAGGCAGGGCGAGATACGCAGTATTTT
CASSLEAGRDTQYF
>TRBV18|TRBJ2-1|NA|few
TGTGCCAGCTCACCACCGATCAGGGCCAATGAGCAGTTCTTC
CASSPPIRANEQFF
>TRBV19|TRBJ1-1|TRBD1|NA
TGTGCCAGTAGTATCGACAGGGACACTGAAGCTTTCTTT
CASSIDRDTEAFF
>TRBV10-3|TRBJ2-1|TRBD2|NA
TGTGCCATCAGCACCGGGACTACGGGCAGTGAGCAGTTCTTC
CAISTGTTGSEQFF
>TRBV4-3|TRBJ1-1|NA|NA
TGCGCCAGCAGCCAAGGTTGGAGGGTATCCAGCACTGAAGCTTTCTTT
CASSQGWRVSSTEAFF
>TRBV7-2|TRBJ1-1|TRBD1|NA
TGTGCCAGCAGCGCACGACAGGGTGGCACTGAAGCTTTCTTT
CASSARQGGTEAFF
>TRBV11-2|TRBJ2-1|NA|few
TGTGCCAGCAGCTTATACCAGGGGCCCAATGAGCAGTTCTTC
CASSLYQGPNEQFF
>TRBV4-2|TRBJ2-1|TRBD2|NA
TGTGCCAGCAGCCAAGTAGCGGGAGGGTCCCACAATGAGCAGTTCTTC
CASSQVAGGSHNEQFF
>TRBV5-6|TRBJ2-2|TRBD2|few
TGTGCCAGCAGCCCGGGGGGGACTAGCGAGAGCGGGGAGCTGTTTTTT
CASSPGGTSESGELFF
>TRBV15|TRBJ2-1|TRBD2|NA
TGTGCCACCAGCAGAGTGCCAGCGGGAGGGTACAATGAGCAGTTCTTC
CATSRVPAGGYNEQFF
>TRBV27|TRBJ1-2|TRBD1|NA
TGTGCCAGTCGACAGGGGATATGGTATGGCTACACCTTC
CASRQGIWYGYTF
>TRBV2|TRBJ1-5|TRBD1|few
TGTGCCAGCAGTGGGACAGGGGGCATGCAGCCCCAGCATTTT
CASSGTGGMQPQHF
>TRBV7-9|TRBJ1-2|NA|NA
TGTGCCAGCAGCTTAGTTCGGGGGGCATATGGCTACACCTTC
CASSLVRGAYGYTF
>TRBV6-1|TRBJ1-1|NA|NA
TGTGCCAGCAGTGAGCTACAGGGGAACACTGAAGCTTTCTTT
CASSELQGNTEAFF
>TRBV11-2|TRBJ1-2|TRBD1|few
TGTGCCAGCAGCACTTTCACCGGGACAGGGTACTATGGCTACACCTTC
CASSTFTGTGYYGYTF
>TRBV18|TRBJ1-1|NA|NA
TGTGCCAGCTCACCCTCCCGGGCAGGGGAAGGGGGCACTGAAGCTTTCTTT
CASSPSRAGEGGTEAFF
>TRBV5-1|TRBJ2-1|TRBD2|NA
TGCGCCAGCAGCCCGCTTCTAGCGGGAGACAACAATGAGCAGTTCTTC
CASSPLLAGDNNEQFF
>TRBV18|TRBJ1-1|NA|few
TGTGCCAGCTCACCACAGGGAGGAGACTCTGAAGCTTTCTTT
CASSPQGGDSEAFF
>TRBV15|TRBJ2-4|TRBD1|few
TGTGCCACCAGCAGAGGGACAGGGGTATTGGAAAACATTCAGTACTTC
CATSRGTGVLENIQYF
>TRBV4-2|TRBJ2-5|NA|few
TGTGCCAGCAGCCAAGATCCGGGGTTTTGGGGTCAAGAGACCCAGTACTTC
CASSQDPGFWGQETQYF
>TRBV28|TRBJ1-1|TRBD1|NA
TGTGCCAGCAGTTCGGGACAGGGGAATGAAGCTTTCTTT
CASSSGQGNEAFF
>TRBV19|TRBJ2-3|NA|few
TGTGCCAGTACTTACACAGATACGCAGTATTTT
CASTYTDTQYF
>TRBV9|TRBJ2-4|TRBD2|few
TGTGCCAGCAGCGCTGCTCCCGGCGGGGGGTCCAAAAACATTCAGTACTTC
CASSAAPGGGSKNIQYF
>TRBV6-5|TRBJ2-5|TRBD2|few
TGTGCCACCGCCGATAGGACTAGACAAGAGACCCAGTACTTC
CATADRTRQETQYF
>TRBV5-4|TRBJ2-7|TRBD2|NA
TGTGCCAGCAGCCCGAACCTAGCGGGAGAGGGTCGCGAGCAGTACTTC
CASSPNLAGEGREQYF
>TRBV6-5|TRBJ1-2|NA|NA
TGTGCCAGCAGTAATGGAGTCTATGGCTACACCTTC
CASSNGVYGYTF
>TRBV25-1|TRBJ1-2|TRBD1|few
TGTGCCAGCAGGTGGGACAGTAATGGCTACACCTTC
CASRWDSNGYTF
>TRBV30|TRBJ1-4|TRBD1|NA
TGTGCCTGGAGGGGACAGGCTTTTAATGAAAAACTGTTTTTT
CAWRGQAFNEKLFF
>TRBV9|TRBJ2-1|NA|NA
TGTGCCAGCAGCGTTGTGGGCAGCCTATCCTACAATGAGCAGTTCTTC
CASSVVGSLSYNEQFF
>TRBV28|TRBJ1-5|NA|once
TGTGCCAGCAGTTTAAAGCATCAGCCCCAGCATTTT
CASSLKHQPQHF
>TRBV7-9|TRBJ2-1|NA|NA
TGTGCCAGCAGCTTAGCAAGACTAGGAGATTACAATGAGCAGTTCTTC
CASSLARLGDYNEQFF
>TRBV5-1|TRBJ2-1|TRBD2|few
TGCGCCAGCAGTTATCTAGCGGGAGGAGATAATGAGCAGTTCTTC
CASSYLAGGDNEQFF
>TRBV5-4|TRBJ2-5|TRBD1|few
TGTGCCAGCAGCTGGGGACAGGGAATCCAAGAGACCCAGTACTTC
CASSWGQGIQETQYF
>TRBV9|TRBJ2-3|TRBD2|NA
TGTGCCAGCAGCATAGGTGGCGGGGAGGGTAATACGCAGTATTTT
CASSIGGGEGNTQYF
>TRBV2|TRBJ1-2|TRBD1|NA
TGTGCCAGCAGTGCGCGACAGGGGGACAACTATGGCTACACCTTC
CASSARQGDNYGYTF